This record concerns one T cell receptor beta chain sequence. Its target is not known. Amplification used 60 Vbeta primers and 13 Jbeta primers. Profiling relied on immunoSEQ multiplex PCR, and the TCRdb table lists in-frame clones only, not all of them. This table has approximately 110,000 clones, 60% to 80% appearing once. The source of the sample is a study of cytomegalovirus exposure and HLA in healthy donors. Study-level results: Exclusion applied to some V segments, including TRBV6-2 and TRBV6-3, as they were indistinguishable.

The CDR3 is made up of 14 amino acids. Per germline, CDR1 SGHRS and CDR2 YFSETQ. V was clipped by 0 bases and J by 6 bases, with 11 bases between them. This receptor was taken from a man between 50 and 59 years old in good health and CMV-seropositive. The chain couples TRBV5-1 to TRBJ2-3, with a weak D call TRBD2 (5 bases). The sample consisted of PBMCs. CDR3 sequence (DNA): TGCGCCAGCAGCTTGGTGGAGGTGGTTGATACGCAGTATTTT. Its translation is CASSLVEVVDTQYF.